This T cell receptor beta chain was sequenced in a study of blood T cell repertoires in COVID-19. Study as a whole: In each case, the material was cDNA or gDNA derived from T cells, B-cell-depleted T cells, or PBMCs.

This clone is a singleton in its sample. Produced via immunoSEQ multiplex PCR; TCRdb's table is partial and in-frame only. Found here are roughly 93,000 clones, about 89% of them singletons; the top ten hold roughly 8.9%. Germline CDR1 SGHTA, CDR2 FQGNSA. The germline V and J ends were trimmed by 1 base and 4 bases, with 14 bases remaining between them. This CDR3 is 16 amino acids long. Sequencing was carried out using peripheral blood. The clonotype originates from a man aged 45 to 65 with acute or convalescent COVID-19. This sequence joins TRBV7-2 and TRBJ2-1; D gene unclear. The CDR3, as DNA: TGTGCCAGCAGCTTAGGTCTAGGCACACCATACAATGAGCAGTTCTTC. Translated, it gives CASSLGLGTPYNEQFF. Variable domain in full (rest from reference TRBV7-2 and TRBJ2-1): GAGVSQSPSNKVTEKGKDVELRCDPISGHTALYWYRQSLGQGLEFLIYFQGNSAPDKSGLPSDRFSAERTGGSVSTLTIQRTQQEDSAVYLCASSLGLGTPYNEQFFGPGTRLTVL.